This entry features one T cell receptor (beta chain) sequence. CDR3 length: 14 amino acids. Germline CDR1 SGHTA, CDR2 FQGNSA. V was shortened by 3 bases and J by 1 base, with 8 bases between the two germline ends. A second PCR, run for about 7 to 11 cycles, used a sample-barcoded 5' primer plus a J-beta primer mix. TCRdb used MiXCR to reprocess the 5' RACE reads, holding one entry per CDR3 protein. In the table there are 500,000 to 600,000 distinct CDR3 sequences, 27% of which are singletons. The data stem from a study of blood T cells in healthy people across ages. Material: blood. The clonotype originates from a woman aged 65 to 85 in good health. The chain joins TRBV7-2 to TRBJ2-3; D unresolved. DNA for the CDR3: TGTGCCAGCAGCTTGGCTATCGGCACAGATACGCAGTATTTT. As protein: CASSLAIGTDTQYF.